Listed below are T cell receptor beta chains from one sample, sequenced in a study of human T cells and chemical hapten exposure. Using its own MiXCR run on the RACE reads, TCRdb lists one record per CDR3 protein. The repertoire includes some 40,000 distinct CDR3 sequences, around 3.6% of them detected once, and 5.6% sits in the top ten. The source material was whole blood. The receptors originated from a human donor in good health. Some clones in this sample may be carry-over from other donors' samples. CDR3s include the opening cysteine and the closing phenylalanine or tryptophan. D genes are given only for firm matches. Part of the rows lack a size; the others show once, few, many or a class for expanded clones.

j_gene: TRBJ1-1; abundance: many; d_gene: NA; v_gene: TRBV29-1; CDR3aa: CSVGGQGNTEAFF; CDR3nt: TGCAGCGTTGGAGGGCAGGGTAACACTGAAGCTTTCTTT
j_gene: TRBJ2-5; abundance: many; d_gene: TRBD2; v_gene: TRBV5-1; CDR3aa: CASSSGGRETQYF; CDR3nt: TGCGCCAGCAGCTCGGGGGGGCGCGAGACCCAGTACTTC
j_gene: TRBJ1-2; abundance: few; d_gene: NA; v_gene: TRBV28; CDR3aa: CASLDTPRGYTF; CDR3nt: TGTGCCAGCCTCGACACCCCTCGAGGCTACACCTTC
j_gene: TRBJ2-1; abundance: many; d_gene: NA; v_gene: TRBV5-1; CDR3aa: CASSPSSTRGWEQFF; CDR3nt: TGCGCCAGCAGCCCGTCATCGACCCGAGGTTGGGAGCAGTTCTTC
j_gene: TRBJ2-3; abundance: many; d_gene: NA; v_gene: TRBV6-5; CDR3aa: CASSYSKRGTDTQYF; CDR3nt: TGTGCCAGCAGTTACTCGAAGCGCGGCACAGATACGCAGTATTTT
j_gene: TRBJ2-1; abundance: many; d_gene: NA; v_gene: TRBV4-1; CDR3aa: CASSVTEYNEQFF; CDR3nt: TGCGCCAGCAGCGTTACAGAGTACAATGAGCAGTTCTTC
j_gene: TRBJ1-1; abundance: few; d_gene: NA; v_gene: TRBV28; CDR3aa: CASSLGQVQNTEAFF; CDR3nt: TGTGCCAGCAGTTTAGGGCAGGTTCAGAACACTGAAGCTTTCTTT
j_gene: TRBJ1-5; abundance: many; d_gene: NA; v_gene: TRBV3-1; CDR3aa: CASSPHMDSPQHF; CDR3nt: TGTGCCAGCAGCCCTCATATGGACAGTCCCCAGCATTTT
j_gene: TRBJ2-2; abundance: many; d_gene: TRBD1; v_gene: TRBV10-3; CDR3aa: CAISLGQGTGELFF; CDR3nt: TGTGCCATCAGTTTGGGACAGGGTACCGGGGAGCTGTTTTTT
j_gene: TRBJ2-7; abundance: many; d_gene: NA; v_gene: TRBV9; CDR3aa: CASSVDHGLGYEQYF; CDR3nt: TGTGCCAGCAGCGTAGATCACGGGCTAGGCTACGAGCAGTACTTC
j_gene: TRBJ2-1; abundance: many; d_gene: NA; v_gene: TRBV12-3/TRBV12-4; CDR3aa: CASSFQLGPEQFF; CDR3nt: TGTGCCAGCAGTTTCCAACTAGGCCCTGAGCAGTTCTTC
j_gene: TRBJ2-5; abundance: many; d_gene: NA; v_gene: TRBV6-5; CDR3aa: CASSYSGETQYF; CDR3nt: TGTGCCAGCAGTTATTCCGGAGAGACCCAGTACTTC
j_gene: TRBJ2-7; abundance: many; d_gene: NA; v_gene: TRBV4-1; CDR3aa: CASSQDLYRAGLEQYF; CDR3nt: TGCGCCAGCAGCCAAGATCTCTACAGGGCTGGTTTGGAGCAGTACTTC
j_gene: TRBJ1-5; abundance: many; d_gene: TRBD1; v_gene: TRBV5-1; CDR3aa: CASSQTGDIGQPQHF; CDR3nt: TGCGCCAGCAGCCAGACAGGGGATATAGGTCAGCCCCAGCATTTT
j_gene: TRBJ2-1; abundance: many; d_gene: TRBD1; v_gene: TRBV7-9; CDR3aa: CASSPGTGLVQFF; CDR3nt: TGTGCCAGCAGCCCGGGGACAGGGTTAGTGCAGTTCTTC
j_gene: TRBJ2-1; abundance: many; d_gene: NA; v_gene: TRBV7-6; CDR3aa: CASSLKVNVYNEQFF; CDR3nt: TGTGCCAGCAGCTTAAAGGTGAACGTCTACAATGAGCAGTTCTTC
j_gene: TRBJ2-1; abundance: many; d_gene: TRBD2; v_gene: TRBV20-1; CDR3aa: CSASVLAGVPRRQFF; CDR3nt: TGCAGTGCTAGTGTGCTAGCGGGAGTGCCGAGAAGGCAGTTCTTC
j_gene: TRBJ2-3; abundance: many; d_gene: TRBD2; v_gene: TRBV6-5; CDR3aa: CASSYSIAGYSTDTQYF; CDR3nt: TGTGCCAGCAGTTACTCGATAGCGGGATATTCCACAGATACGCAGTATTTT
j_gene: TRBJ2-1; abundance: many; d_gene: TRBD2; v_gene: TRBV7-7; CDR3aa: CASSSSGGLAPSSYNEQFF; CDR3nt: TGTGCTAGCAGCTCCTCGGGGGGACTAGCGCCCAGCTCCTACAATGAGCAGTTCTTC
j_gene: TRBJ2-4; abundance: few; d_gene: NA; v_gene: TRBV20-1; CDR3aa: CSARPAAFKNIQYF; CDR3nt: TGCAGTGCTAGACCCGCTGCCTTCAAAAACATTCAGTACTTC
j_gene: TRBJ2-2; abundance: many; d_gene: TRBD1; v_gene: TRBV29-1; CDR3aa: CSGSETGGLNTGELFF; CDR3nt: TGCAGCGGAAGCGAAACAGGGGGCTTGAACACCGGGGAGCTGTTTTTT
j_gene: TRBJ2-7; abundance: many; d_gene: NA; v_gene: TRBV28; CDR3aa: CASSPPGYEQYF; CDR3nt: TGTGCCAGCAGTCCACCCGGATACGAGCAGTACTTC
j_gene: TRBJ2-7; abundance: few; d_gene: TRBD1; v_gene: TRBV18; CDR3aa: CASSPPGQGSYEQYF; CDR3nt: TGTGCCAGCTCACCACCGGGACAGGGATCCTACGAGCAGTACTTC
j_gene: TRBJ1-3; abundance: few; d_gene: NA; v_gene: TRBV7-2; CDR3aa: CASSLGRPGSSGNTIYF; CDR3nt: TGTGCCAGCAGCTTAGGCCGGCCGGGGAGCTCTGGAAACACCATATATTTT
j_gene: TRBJ2-1; abundance: few; d_gene: TRBD2; v_gene: TRBV4-1; CDR3aa: CASSQDFGGRTEQFF; CDR3nt: TGCGCCAGCAGCCAAGATTTTGGCGGGAGGACAGAGCAGTTCTTC
j_gene: TRBJ1-6; abundance: few; d_gene: NA; v_gene: TRBV6-5; CDR3aa: CASSYYSPGNSPLHF; CDR3nt: TGTGCCAGCAGTTACTACTCTCCAGGCAATTCACCCCTCCACTTT
j_gene: TRBJ2-5; abundance: many; d_gene: NA; v_gene: TRBV28; CDR3aa: CASSPTTGPETQYF; CDR3nt: TGTGCCAGCAGTCCAACGACAGGCCCAGAGACCCAGTACTTC
j_gene: TRBJ1-6; abundance: NA; d_gene: NA; v_gene: TRBV6-1; CDR3aa: CASSERGHSSSYNSPLHF; CDR3nt: TGTGCCAGCAGTGAACGGGGACACTCGAGCTCCTATAATTCACCCCTCCACTTT
j_gene: TRBJ1-1; abundance: many; d_gene: NA; v_gene: TRBV12-3/TRBV12-4; CDR3aa: CASSPGDLNTEAFF; CDR3nt: TGTGCCAGCAGTCCAGGGGACTTGAACACTGAAGCTTTCTTT
j_gene: TRBJ2-3; abundance: few; d_gene: NA; v_gene: TRBV24-1; CDR3aa: CATSDSRGTTDTQYF; CDR3nt: TGTGCCACCAGTGATTCCAGGGGCACGACAGATACGCAGTATTTT
j_gene: TRBJ1-5; abundance: few; d_gene: NA; v_gene: TRBV20-1; CDR3aa: CSARGDNSNQPQHF; CDR3nt: TGCAGTGCTAGAGGGGACAATAGCAATCAGCCCCAGCATTTT
j_gene: TRBJ1-2; abundance: many; d_gene: NA; v_gene: TRBV6-5; CDR3aa: CASSYSGGIGDYGYTF; CDR3nt: TGTGCCAGCAGTTACTCGGGGGGGATAGGTGACTATGGCTACACCTTC
j_gene: TRBJ2-1; abundance: many; d_gene: NA; v_gene: TRBV21-1; CDR3aa: CASSKGGLAATHNEQFF; CDR3nt: TGTGCCAGCAGCAAAGGTGGACTAGCGGCGACTCACAATGAGCAGTTCTTC